These 12 T cell receptor beta chains share one sample of origin, sequenced in a study of T cell repertoires in cytomegalovirus infection. From the reads, TCRdb called clonotypes with MiXCR, one entry per CDR3 protein. Here the sample spans fewer than 700,000 distinct CDR3 sequences, 20% to 25% being singletons. Sequencing was done on a sample of CD8+ T cells from PBMCs. The receptors were sampled from a human donor in good health (CMV status not recorded). Some clones in this sample may be carry-over from other donors' samples.

This sequence joins TRBV5-1 and TRBJ1-1; no reliable D call. The CDR3 is 12 residues long. Trimming left V 2 bases short and J 4 bases short, with 6 bases between. Germline-derived CDR1 and CDR2 are SGHRS and YFSETQ. The CDR3 sequence: CASSFDGTEAFF. CDR3 DNA: TGCGCCAGCAGCTTTGACGGCACTGAAGCTTTCTTT. The whole variable domain, remainder taken from reference TRBV5-1 and TRBJ1-1, is KAGVTQTPRYLIKTRGQQVTLSCSPISGHRSVSWYQQTPGQGLQFLFEYFSETQRNKGNFPGRFSGRQFSNSRSEMNVSTLELGDSALYLCASSFDGTEAFFGQGTRLTVV.

V is TRBV7-9 and J is TRBJ2-5; the D gene is possibly TRBD2 (6 bases). The CDR3 contains 14 residues. CDR1 is SEHNR, CDR2 FQNEAQ, per germline (reference sequence). With 5 bases removed from V and 10 bases from J, the gap between germline ends came to 20 bases. As DNA, the CDR3 is TGTGCCAGCAGCCCGAGGGACTCACGGTTGGTCCAGTACTTC. It yields the protein CASSPRDSRLVQYF.

The rearrangement joins TRBV2 to TRBJ1-1; no definite D call. V lost 0 bases, J lost 1 base, and 9 bases lay in between. This CDR3 spans 15 amino acids. Germline V lookup: CDR1 SNHLY, CDR2 FYNNEI. The CDR3 sequence: CASSEALRGNTEAFF. In DNA form, the CDR3 reads TGTGCCAGCAGTGAAGCGCTTCGGGGGAACACTGAAGCTTTCTTT. The full variable domain, with the rest looked up from reference TRBV2 and TRBJ1-1, is EPEVTQTPSHQVTQMGQEVILRCVPISNHLYFYWYRQILGQKVEFLVSFYNNEISEKSEIFDDQFSVERPDGSNFTLKIRSTKLEDSAMYFCASSEALRGNTEAFFGQGTRLTVV.

At least ten counts were recorded for this clonotype. The rearrangement links TRBV6-2 or TRBV6-3 to TRBJ1-1; D gene uncertain. V was pared by 2 bases and J by 1 base, with 5 bases between. The CDR3 covers 13 residues. Germline CDR1 is MNHEY and CDR2 is SVGEGT. The CDR3 loop reads CASSYMENTEAFF. CDR3 DNA sequence: TGTGCCAGCAGTTACATGGAGAACACTGAAGCTTTCTTT.

This clonotype was found a few times. The chain recombines TRBV28 with TRBJ2-1; 11 bases match TRBD2. CDR3 length: 16 amino acids. V dropped 3 bases and J dropped 8; count of bases not matched to a gene: 9. CDR1 is MDHEN and CDR2 is SYDVKM in the germline V gene. CDR3 nucleotides: TGTGCCAGCAGTTTGACAACTAGCGGGGGAGTCTATGAGCAGTTCTTC. Translating gives CASSLTTSGGVYEQFF.

This clonotype came up many times. V is TRBV7-6 and J is TRBJ2-7, with D possibly matching TRBD2 (5 bases). Germline lookup yields CDR1 SGHVS and CDR2 FNYEAQ. V was cut by 0 bases and J by 4 bases, with 10 bases left in between. CDR3 length: 14 residues. CDR3 amino acids: CASSLAPGRYEQYF. The CDR3 DNA is TGTGCCAGCAGCTTAGCTCCGGGAAGATACGAGCAGTACTTC.

In its sample, this clonotype was seen many times. The rearrangement links TRBV7-8 to TRBJ1-2; 11 bases match TRBD1. Trimming at V came to 6 bases and at J to 8 bases, leaving 17 bases not matched to a gene. The CDR3 contains 17 residues. CDR1 SGHVS and CDR2 FQNEAQ come from the germline V gene. The CDR3 region is CASSQRVPGTGGFGYTF. Here the CDR3 DNA reads TGTGCCAGCAGTCAGAGAGTCCCCGGGACAGGGGGTTTCGGCTACACCTTC.

This clonotype occurred many times. V is TRBV6-1 and J is TRBJ1-2; D might be TRBD1 (5 bases). Trimming removed 3 bases at V and 5 bases at J, with 19 bases between. Germline CDR1 and CDR2: MNHNS and SASEGT. The CDR3 totals 16 residues. The CDR3 is CASSEFAPDTGYGYTF. In DNA form, the CDR3 reads TGTGCCAGCAGTGAGTTCGCCCCGGACACCGGGTATGGCTACACCTTC.

The V call is TRBV7-9, the J call TRBJ1-4, with 8 bases that match TRBD1. V trimming: 5 bases; J trimming: 0 bases; junction bases outside the gene matches: 8. The CDR3 has 17 amino acids. Germline V gene lookup returns CDR1 SEHNR and CDR2 FQNEAQ (reference sequence). Here the CDR3 DNA reads TGTGCCAGCAGCCTGGACAGGGCGCAGACAACTAATGAAAAACTGTTTTTT. It codes for CASSLDRAQTTNEKLFF.

This clonotype was observed at least ten times. The V and J genes are TRBV7-2 and TRBJ2-3; a possible D gene is TRBD2 (7 bases). V was shortened by 5 bases and J by 3 bases, with 15 bases between the two germline ends. Germline CDR1 reads SGHTA; CDR2 reads FQGNSA. CDR3 size: 15 residues. The CDR3: CASSPSGGRTDTQYF. In nucleotides, the CDR3 is TGTGCCAGCAGCCCTTCGGGGGGCCGTACAGATACGCAGTATTTT.

V and J are TRBV28 and TRBJ2-4; 8 positions agree with TRBD2. The CDR3 totals 15 residues. In germline, CDR1 is MDHEN, CDR2 SYDVKM. V shed 1 base and J 8 bases; nucleotides not matched to a gene: 7. The CDR3 DNA follows: TGTGCCAGCAGTTTATCAGAGCGGGGGAGGGACATTCAGTACTTC. Protein product: CASSLSERGRDIQYF.

This clonotype was seen more than once but under ten times. The J gene is TRBJ2-7, the V gene TRBV24-1; D is possibly TRBD2 (6 bases). The V and J ends lost 7 bases and 0 bases respectively, with 9 bases between them. Germline CDR1 and CDR2: KGHDR and SFDVKD. CDR3 size: 13 residues. The CDR3 coding sequence is TGTGCCACCAGCGCCGGGGGCTCCTACGAGCAGTACTTC. Its protein product is CATSAGGSYEQYF.